This entry lists 20 T cell receptor delta chains sequenced from one sample in a study of gamma-delta chains in newborns, infants, children. TCRdb re-identified clones in the reads via CATT. The data show several thousand delta-chain clones, 2.1% seen once. Sequencing input: blood. The receptors were sampled from a child who was a newborn, infant or young child, either healthy, febrile or measles-vaccinated (not recorded which).

Notes on this clone: TCRdb pairs this DNA with a much larger clone's protein that differs at residue 15, likely a read error; the protein shown was translated from the DNA. In the same sample, other DNA sequences code for this CDR3. The rearrangement joins TRDV2 to TRDJ3; D is possibly TRDD3 (6 bases). Germline assignment: CDR1 GEAIGNYY and CDR2 EKD. The CDR3 has 18 amino acids. The CDR3 sequence: CACDTWGSRSWDTRLMFF. CDR3 DNA: TGTGCCTGTGACACCTGGGGGTCCCGCTCCTGGGACACCCGACTGATGTTTTTC.

In its sample, this clone ranks as medium-sized (0.01 to 0.1%). The rearrangement uses TRDV2 and TRDJ3; tentative D call: TRDD3 (6 bases). Per the germline V gene, CDR1 is GEAIGNYY and CDR2 is EKD. V was clipped by 3 bases and J by 0 bases, with 11 bases between them. The CDR3 runs to 17 residues. CDR3 in DNA: TGTGCCTGTGACCAGACTGGGAGCTCCTGGGACACCCGACAGATGTTTTTC. Amino acids: CACDQTGSSWDTRQMFF.

This clone was observed a few times. This clone may be a read error of a much larger clone one base away. In the same sample, other DNA sequences code for this CDR3. This chain joins TRDV2 and TRDJ3, with TRDD3 identical over 7 bases. V shed 0 bases and J 4 bases; nucleotides not matched to a gene: 11. The CDR3 totals 19 residues. Germline assignment: CDR1 GEAIGNYY and CDR2 EKD. The CDR3 DNA sequence: TGTGCCTGTGACACCCTGGGGGCCTCTAGCTCATGGGACACCCGACAGATGTTTTTC. Its protein is CACDTLGASSSWDTRQMFF.

Only a few counts were recorded for this clone. With only one base between it and a far larger clone, this is likely a read error. Other DNA sequences from this sample encode an identical CDR3 as well. The chain has TRDV2 and TRDJ1; the D gene is possibly TRDD3 (5 bases). CDR1 and CDR2 (germline): GEAIGNYY, EKD. The CDR3 loop spans 14 amino acids. With 1 base removed from V and 0 bases from J, the gap between germline ends came to 8 bases. CDR3 in DNA: TGTGCCTGTGACACGATACCCTACACCGATAAACTCATCTTT. This sequence encodes CACDTIPYTDKLIF.

Concerning this clone: It may be a read error: a sequence one base away is much more abundant. The same CDR3 also results from other DNA sequences found in this sample. The V call is TRDV1, the J call TRDJ2; TRDD3 is a possible D gene (5 bases). The CDR3 loop spans 14 amino acids. The germline CDR1 and CDR2 sequences are TSWWSYY and QGS. The CDR3 DNA reads TGTGCCCTTGGGGAACTAGAACAGCAAGCACAACTCTTCTTT. It yields the protein CALGELEQQAQLFF.

By share of the sample, this clone is medium-sized. This sample also contains other DNA sequences that code for the same CDR3. The chain links TRDV2 to TRDJ3, with 12 bases identical to TRDD3. CDR3 length equals 18 residues. V lost 3 bases to trimming and J lost 2 bases; unmatched junction nucleotides: 4. CDR1 is GEAIGNYY, CDR2 EKD, per germline. CDR3 region: CACDVLGDTTWDTRQMFF. The CDR3 DNA sequence: TGTGCCTGTGACGTACTGGGGGATACCACCTGGGACACCCGACAGATGTTTTTC.

Within the sample, this clone is medium-sized (0.01 to 0.1%). The identical CDR3 is also encoded by other nucleotide sequences in the sample. This chain connects TRDV2 to TRDJ1; TRDD3 matches 7 bases. In germline, CDR1 is GEAIGNYY, CDR2 EKD. The trim removed 4 bases at V and 0 bases at J, leaving 13 bases unmatched. There are 17 residues in the CDR3. The CDR3 sequence is CACDPVLGTPYTDKLIF. CDR3 bases: TGTGCCTGTGATCCCGTACTGGGGACCCCTTACACCGATAAACTCATCTTT.

This clone is medium-sized (0.01 to 0.1%) by share. Other DNA sequences of this sample code for an identical CDR3. V is TRDV2 and J is TRDJ3; 8 bases fit TRDD3. CDR1 is GEAIGNYY and CDR2 is EKD in the germline V gene. The CDR3 sequence is 18 residues long. V trimming: 3 bases; J trimming: 1 base; junction bases outside the gene matches: 7. CDR3: CACDPVLGGSWDTRQMFF. The CDR3 nucleotides read TGTGCCTGTGACCCCGTACTGGGGGGGTCCTGGGACACCCGACAGATGTTTTTC.

This clone has at least ten counts. One base away lies a much larger clone, so this may be a sequencing read error. Additional DNA sequences in this sample encode the identical CDR3. J is TRDJ3 and V is TRDV2; 8 positions agree with TRDD3. Germline loops: CDR1 GEAIGNYY, CDR2 EKD. With V trimmed by 3 bases and J by 0 bases, 6 bases remained unmatched. The CDR3 spans 18 residues. CDR3 nucleotides: TGTGCCTGTGACGTACTGGGGGCTAGCTCCTGGGACACCCGACAGATGTTTTTC. Its protein is CACDVLGASSWDTRQMFF.

Worth noting for this clone: A single base separates this from a much larger clone, so it may be a read error. The rearrangement uses TRDV2 and TRDJ1, with TRDD3 matching 7 bases. The V gene end was trimmed by 0 bases and the J gene end by 4 bases; junction bases not matched to a gene: 7. CDR3 length: 15 residues. CDR1 is GEAIGNYY, CDR2 EKD, per germline. This CDR3 is CACDTGGDLDDKLIF. CDR3 sequence (DNA): TGTGCCTGTGACACCGGGGGGGATTTAGACGATAAACTCATCTTT.

This clone has only a few counts. A clone one base away is much larger, so this may be a read error. Other nucleotide sequences in the sample specify the same CDR3. This chain links TRDV2 with TRDJ3, with D perhaps matching TRDD3 (5 bases). Germline CDR1 GEAIGNYY, CDR2 EKD. CDR3 length: 19 amino acids. Written as DNA, the CDR3 is TGTGCCTGTGACACCGCGGGTTCCCCGAGCTCCTGGGACACCCGGCAGATGTTTTTC. This translates into CACDTAGSPSSWDTRQMFF.

A remark on this clone: TCRdb's listed protein matches a much larger clone and diverges from this DNA's translation at residue 8, likely through a read error; the protein shown comes from the DNA. The V call is TRDV2, the J call TRDJ3; the match to TRDD3 covers 7 bases. Germline V CDR1 and CDR2: GEAIGNYY, EKD. CDR3 size: 16 residues. Trimming took 3 bases from V and 3 from J; bases not matched to a gene: 4. This chain's CDR3 is CACDWGSYWDTRQMFF. CDR3 in DNA: TGTGCCTGTGACTGGGGGAGCTACTGGGACACCCGACAGATGTTTTTC.

Comments on this clone: A far more abundant clone sits one base away, making this likely a read error. The same CDR3 can be traced to other DNA sequences in this sample. The DNA of the CDR3 is TGTGCCTGTGACAATACTGGGGGGTCCTGGGACACCCGACAGATGTTTTTC. Amino acid sequence: CACDNTGGSWDTRQMFF. J is TRDJ3 and V is TRDV2; TRDD3 aligns across 8 bases. J lost 1 base, V lost 2 bases, and 3 bases had no gene match. The length of the CDR3 is 17 residues. Germline V gives CDR1 GEAIGNYY, CDR2 EKD.

In the case of this clone: This DNA's translation differs at residue 9 from TCRdb's protein, which comes from a much larger clone; a read error is likely, and the protein shown is translated from the DNA. The V call is TRDV2, the J call TRDJ3, with 9 bases identical to TRDD3. Trimming cost V 0 bases and J 0 bases; bases outside gene matches: 5. Germline V gene lookup returns CDR1 GEAIGNYY and CDR2 EKD. CDR3 length: 19 residues. Written as DNA, the CDR3 is TGTGCCTGTGACACCTGGGGGATAAAGGCCTCCTGGGACACCCGACAGATGTTTTTC. This encodes CACDTWGIKASWDTRQMFF.

Notes on this clone: This sequence may be a read error, since a much larger clone differs from it by one base. This chain joins TRDV2 and TRDJ2, with D perhaps matching TRDD2 (5 bases). Germline CDR1 and CDR2: GEAIGNYY and EKD. This CDR3 comprises 15 residues. The CDR3, as DNA: TGTGCCTGTGACTCTTTCCTTGTTTTGGCAGCACAACTCTTCTTT. Protein product: CACDSFLVLAAQLFF.

In the case of this clone: TCRdb shows a much larger clone's protein in place of this DNA's translation, and the two differ at residue 3, likely through a read error; the protein shown is translated from the DNA. The CDR3 loop is CAYDPILGDTRWDTRQMFF. The CDR3 coding sequence is TGTGCCTATGACCCCATACTGGGGGATACGCGTTGGGACACCCGACAGATGTTTTTC. The genes are TRDV2 and TRDJ3; 13 nucleotides align to TRDD3. CDR1 and CDR2 from the germline V gene are GEAIGNYY and EKD. This CDR3 contains 19 residues.

There are a few counts of this clone. The protein recorded in TCRdb matches a much larger clone and deviates from this DNA's translation at residue 5, suggesting a read error; the protein here is obtained by translating the DNA. This chain connects TRDV2 to TRDJ3; 7 bases are shared with TRDD3. The CDR3 spans 16 residues. The junction had 6 bases not matched to a gene; V was cut back by 6 bases and J by 2 bases. Germline assignment: CDR1 GEAIGNYY and CDR2 EKD. The CDR3 protein is CACTEGYPWDTRQMFF. In DNA form, the CDR3 reads TGTGCCTGTACTGAGGGATACCCCTGGGACACCCGACAGATGTTTTTC.

In the case of this clone: A read error is likely here: a far larger clone is one base away. The chain joins TRDV2 to TRDJ3; TRDD3 matches at 13 bases. Germline CDR1 and CDR2: GEAIGNYY and EKD. CDR3 size: 22 residues. The CDR3, as DNA: TGTGCCTGTGACACCGTACTGGGGGATACGCATGGGAGCTCCTGGGAAACCCGACAGATGTTTTTC. This translates into CACDTVLGDTHGSSWETRQMFF.

This clone is medium-sized in the sample. The CDR3 region is CALGPILLGLAAQLFF. The DNA of the CDR3 is TGTGCTCTAGGGCCTATTTTACTGGGGTTGGCAGCACAACTCTTCTTT. The chain recombines TRDV1 with TRDJ2; 7 bases are a match to TRDD3. The CDR3 contains 16 residues. CDR1 and CDR2 (germline): TSWWSYY, QGS. The trim removed 9 bases at V and 6 bases at J, leaving 16 bases unmatched.

This clone was seen more than once but under ten times. TCRdb's protein, taken from a much larger clone, differs from this DNA's translation at residue 5, likely owing to a read error; the protein displayed comes from the DNA. The J gene is TRDJ3, the V gene TRDV2, with TRDD3 matching over 8 bases. Germline-derived CDR1 and CDR2 are GEAIGNYY and EKD. After removal of 2 bases from V and 0 bases from J, the junction contained 11 bases not matched to a gene. The CDR3 loop spans 20 amino acids. CDR3: CACDIGGLGASSWDTRQMFF. CDR3 bases: TGTGCCTGTGACATCGGAGGACTGGGGGCTAGCTCCTGGGACACCCGACAGATGTTTTTC.